Listed below are T cell receptor beta chains from one sample, sequenced in a study of cytotoxic CD8 clonotypes in ibrutinib-treated CLL. The assay was immunoSEQ multiplex PCR, and TCRdb's table has in-frame clones only and misses some. The sample lists some 24,000 clones; around four fifths were seen once. The sequencing here drew on PBMCs, taken before ibrutinib treatment. These receptors all stem from a human donor with chronic lymphocytic leukemia. The CDR3 runs from the conserved cysteine through the conserved F or W. The D gene is left open where the match is weak. Only some rows state a clone size, as once, few, many or a class for expanded clones.

clone size: .; D gene: TRBD1; J gene: TRBJ1-5; V gene: TRBV28; CDR3 DNA: TGTGCCAGCAGCCTGTCCGGGACAGGGTCTAATCAGCCCCAGCATTTT; CDR3 protein: CASSLSGTGSNQPQHF
clone size: .; D gene: .; J gene: TRBJ2-7; V gene: TRBV5-6; CDR3 DNA: TGTGCCAGCAGCCTACATAACGAGCAGTACTTC; CDR3 protein: CASSLHNEQYF
clone size: .; D gene: TRBD1; J gene: TRBJ2-7; V gene: TRBV9; CDR3 DNA: TGTGCCAGCAGCTCTGGGCCAGGACAGGGGTACGAGCAGTACTTC; CDR3 protein: CASSSGPGQGYEQYF
clone size: .; D gene: TRBD2; J gene: TRBJ2-7; V gene: TRBV4-1; CDR3 DNA: TGCGCCAGCAGCCCCTCCCTGGCGGGAGCCTACGAGCAGTACTTC; CDR3 protein: CASSPSLAGAYEQYF
clone size: .; D gene: .; J gene: TRBJ2-5; V gene: TRBV2; CDR3 DNA: TGTGCCAGCAGCCGGGAACAAGAGACCCAGTACTTC; CDR3 protein: CASSREQETQYF
clone size: .; D gene: TRBD1; J gene: TRBJ1-1; V gene: TRBV4-1; CDR3 DNA: TGCGCCAGCAGTCTTTTTCGGGGACAGATGAACACTGAAGCTTTCTTT; CDR3 protein: CASSLFRGQMNTEAFF
clone size: few; D gene: TRBD1; J gene: TRBJ2-2; V gene: TRBV28; CDR3 DNA: TGTGCCAGCCGTGGACAGGGGCAAAACACCGGGGAGCTGTTTTTT; CDR3 protein: CASRGQGQNTGELFF
clone size: .; D gene: TRBD1; J gene: TRBJ2-7; V gene: TRBV7-9; CDR3 DNA: TGTGCCAGCAGCTTTCGAACCGGACAGGGACCCTACGAGCAGTACTTC; CDR3 protein: CASSFRTGQGPYEQYF
clone size: .; D gene: TRBD2; J gene: TRBJ2-7; V gene: TRBV5-5; CDR3 DNA: TGTGCCAGCAGCTGGGGACTAGCGGGGGGCTACGAGCAGTACTTC; CDR3 protein: CASSWGLAGGYEQYF
clone size: .; D gene: .; J gene: TRBJ1-2; V gene: TRBV5-1; CDR3 DNA: TGCGCCAGCAGCTCAAGCAGTCCTAACTATGGCTACACCTTC; CDR3 protein: CASSSSSPNYGYTF
clone size: .; D gene: .; J gene: TRBJ1-2; V gene: TRBV5-4; CDR3 DNA: TGTGCCAGCAGCTTGGGGGTCGACTATGGCTACACCTTC; CDR3 protein: CASSLGVDYGYTF
clone size: once; D gene: TRBD2; J gene: TRBJ2-1; V gene: TRBV4-3; CDR3 DNA: TGCGCCAGCAGCCAAGATAAAGCGACTAGCGGTTACAATGAGCAGTTCTTC; CDR3 protein: CASSQDKATSGYNEQFF
clone size: once; D gene: .; J gene: TRBJ2-1; V gene: TRBV11-2; CDR3 DNA: TGTGCCAGCAGCTTAACAGGGAGCTCCTACAATGAGCAGTTCTTC; CDR3 protein: CASSLTGSSYNEQFF
clone size: .; D gene: TRBD1; J gene: TRBJ1-2; V gene: TRBV10-3; CDR3 DNA: TGTGCCATCAGCACTACGACAGGGGGAATGGATGGCTACACCTTC; CDR3 protein: CAISTTTGGMDGYTF
clone size: .; D gene: TRBD2; J gene: TRBJ2-1; V gene: TRBV7-6; CDR3 DNA: TGTGCCAGCAGCTTAGGGGGCGGGAGGGACGAGCAGTTCTTC; CDR3 protein: CASSLGGGRDEQFF